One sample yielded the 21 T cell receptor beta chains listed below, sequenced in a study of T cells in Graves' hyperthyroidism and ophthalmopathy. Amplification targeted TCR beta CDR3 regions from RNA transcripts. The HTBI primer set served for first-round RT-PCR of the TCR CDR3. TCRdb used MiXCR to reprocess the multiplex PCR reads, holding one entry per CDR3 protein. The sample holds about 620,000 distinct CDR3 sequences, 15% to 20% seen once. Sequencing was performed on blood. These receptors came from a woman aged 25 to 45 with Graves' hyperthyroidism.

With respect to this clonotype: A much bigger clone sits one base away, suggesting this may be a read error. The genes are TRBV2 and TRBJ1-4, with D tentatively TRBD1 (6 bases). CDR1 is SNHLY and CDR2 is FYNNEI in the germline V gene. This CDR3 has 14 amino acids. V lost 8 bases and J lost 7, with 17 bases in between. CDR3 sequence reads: CASLEQGAGEKLFF. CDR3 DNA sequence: TGTGCCAGCTTGGAACAGGGAGCGGGTGAAAAACTGTTTTTT.

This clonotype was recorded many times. The CDR3, as DNA: TGTGCCAGCAGTTTTCTAGCGGGAGCCTACAATGAGCAGTTCTTC. Encoded protein: CASSFLAGAYNEQFF. The chain carries TRBV12-3 or TRBV12-4 and TRBJ2-1, with TRBD2 identical over 10 bases. V dropped 3 bases and J dropped 2; count of bases not matched to a gene: 1. The CDR3 is 15 residues long.

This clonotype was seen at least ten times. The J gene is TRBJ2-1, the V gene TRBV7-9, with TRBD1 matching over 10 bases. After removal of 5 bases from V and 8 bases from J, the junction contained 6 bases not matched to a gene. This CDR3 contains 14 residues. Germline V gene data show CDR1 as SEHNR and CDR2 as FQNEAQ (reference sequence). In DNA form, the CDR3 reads TGTGCCAGCAGCCCCGACAGGGGGCGGCATGAGCAGTTCTTC. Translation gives CASSPDRGRHEQFF.

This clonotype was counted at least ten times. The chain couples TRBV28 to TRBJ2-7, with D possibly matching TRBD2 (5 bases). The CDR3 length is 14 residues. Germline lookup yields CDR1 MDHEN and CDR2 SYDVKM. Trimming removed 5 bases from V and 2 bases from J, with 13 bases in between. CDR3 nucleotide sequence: TGTGCCAGCAGTCCCCGATGGAGGACCTACGAGCAGTACTTC. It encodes CASSPRWRTYEQYF.

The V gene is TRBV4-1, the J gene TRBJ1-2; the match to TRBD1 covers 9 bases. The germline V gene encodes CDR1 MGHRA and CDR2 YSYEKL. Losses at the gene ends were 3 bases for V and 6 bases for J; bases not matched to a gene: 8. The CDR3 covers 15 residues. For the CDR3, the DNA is TGCGCCAGCAGCCAGCAGGGACAGGGAGGCAATGGCTACACCTTC. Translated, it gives CASSQQGQGGNGYTF.

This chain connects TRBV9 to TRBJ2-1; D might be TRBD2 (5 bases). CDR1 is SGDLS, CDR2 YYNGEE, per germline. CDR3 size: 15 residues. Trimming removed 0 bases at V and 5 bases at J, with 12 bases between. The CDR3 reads CASSVGGSRHNEQFF. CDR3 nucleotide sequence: TGTGCCAGCAGCGTAGGTGGGAGCCGCCACAATGAGCAGTTCTTC.

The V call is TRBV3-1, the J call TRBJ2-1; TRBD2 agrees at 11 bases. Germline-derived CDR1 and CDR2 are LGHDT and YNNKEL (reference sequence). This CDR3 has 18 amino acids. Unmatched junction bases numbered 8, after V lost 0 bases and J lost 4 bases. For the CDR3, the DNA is TGTGCCAGCAGCCAAGAAGGGACTAGCGGAACCAGTTACAATGAGCAGTTCTTC. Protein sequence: CASSQEGTSGTSYNEQFF.

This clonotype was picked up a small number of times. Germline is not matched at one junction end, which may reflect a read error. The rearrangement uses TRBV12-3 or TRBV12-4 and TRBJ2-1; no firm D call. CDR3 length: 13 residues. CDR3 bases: TGTGCCAGCAGTTTGAGCTCCTACAATGGGCAGTTCTTC. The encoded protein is CASSLSSYNGQFF.

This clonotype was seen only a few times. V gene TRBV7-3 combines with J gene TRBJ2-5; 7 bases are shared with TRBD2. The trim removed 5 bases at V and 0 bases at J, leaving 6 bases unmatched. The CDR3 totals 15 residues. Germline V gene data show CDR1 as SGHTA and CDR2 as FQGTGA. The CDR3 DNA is TGTGCCAGCAGCCCCGTCGGGGGGAACCAAGAGACCCAGTACTTC. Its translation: CASSPVGGNQETQYF.

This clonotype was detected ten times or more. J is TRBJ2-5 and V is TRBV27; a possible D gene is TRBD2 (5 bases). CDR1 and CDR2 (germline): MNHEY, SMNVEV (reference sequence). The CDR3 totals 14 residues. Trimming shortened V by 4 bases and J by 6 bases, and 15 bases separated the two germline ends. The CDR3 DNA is TGTGCCAGCAGTTCCGAACGCATAGCGAAGACCCAGTACTTC. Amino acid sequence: CASSSERIAKTQYF.

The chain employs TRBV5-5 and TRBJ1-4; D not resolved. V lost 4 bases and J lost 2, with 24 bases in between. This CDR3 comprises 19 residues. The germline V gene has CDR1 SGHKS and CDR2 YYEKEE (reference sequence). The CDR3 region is CASSNRWRRSGSTNEKLFF. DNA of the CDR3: TGTGCCAGCAGCAATCGGTGGAGGAGGTCGGGTTCGACTAATGAAAAACTGTTTTTT.

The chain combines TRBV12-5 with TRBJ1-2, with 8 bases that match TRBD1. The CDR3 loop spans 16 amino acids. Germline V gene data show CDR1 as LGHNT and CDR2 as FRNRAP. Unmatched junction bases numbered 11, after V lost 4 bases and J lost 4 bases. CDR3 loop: CASGSILGQAIYGYTF. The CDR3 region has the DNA TGTGCTAGTGGTTCGATATTGGGACAGGCGATCTATGGCTACACCTTC.

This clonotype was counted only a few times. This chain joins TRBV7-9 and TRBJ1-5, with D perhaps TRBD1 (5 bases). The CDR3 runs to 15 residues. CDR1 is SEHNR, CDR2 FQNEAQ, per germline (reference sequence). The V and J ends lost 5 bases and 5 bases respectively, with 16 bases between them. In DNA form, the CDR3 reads TGTGCCAGCAGCCCCCGAGGGGACTCTCATCAGCCCCAGCATTTT. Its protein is CASSPRGDSHQPQHF.

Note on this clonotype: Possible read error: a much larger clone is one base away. Written as DNA, the CDR3 is TGTGCCACCAGTGATATGGGGGGCTACGAGCAGTACTTC. Its protein product is CATSDMGGYEQYF. The chain carries TRBV24-1 and TRBJ2-7, with a tentative D call TRBD2 (6 bases). Looked up from germline, CDR1 is KGHDR and CDR2 is SFDVKD. The CDR3 length is 13 residues. With 3 bases removed from V and 3 bases from J, the gap between germline ends came to 8 bases.

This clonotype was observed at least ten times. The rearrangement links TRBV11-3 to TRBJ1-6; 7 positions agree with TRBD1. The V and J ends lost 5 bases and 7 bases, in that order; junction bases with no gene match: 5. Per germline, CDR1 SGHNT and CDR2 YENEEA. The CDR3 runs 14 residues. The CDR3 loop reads CASSRTGANSPLHF. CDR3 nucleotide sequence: TGTGCCAGCAGCCGAACAGGGGCGAATTCACCCCTCCACTTT.

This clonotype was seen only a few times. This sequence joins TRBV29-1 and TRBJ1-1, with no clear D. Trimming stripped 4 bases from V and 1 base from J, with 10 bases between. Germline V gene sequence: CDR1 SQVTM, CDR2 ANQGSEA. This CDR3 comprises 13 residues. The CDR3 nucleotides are TGCAGCGTTGTCGGGGAGGCGAACACTGAAGCTTTCTTT. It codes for CSVVGEANTEAFF.

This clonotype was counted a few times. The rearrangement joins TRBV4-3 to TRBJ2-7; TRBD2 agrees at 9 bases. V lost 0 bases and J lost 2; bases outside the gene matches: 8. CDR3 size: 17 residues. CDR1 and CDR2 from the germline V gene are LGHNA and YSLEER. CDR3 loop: CASSQDWASGAPYEQYF. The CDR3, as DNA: TGCGCCAGCAGCCAAGATTGGGCTAGCGGGGCTCCCTACGAGCAGTACTTC.

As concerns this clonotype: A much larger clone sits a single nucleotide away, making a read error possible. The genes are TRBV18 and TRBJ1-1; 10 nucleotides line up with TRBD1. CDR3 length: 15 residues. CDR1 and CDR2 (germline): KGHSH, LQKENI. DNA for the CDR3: TGTGCCAGCTCACCCGACAGGGGGCCGAACACTGAAGCTTCCTTT. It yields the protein CASSPDRGPNTEASF.

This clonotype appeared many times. CDR3 sequence reads: CASSFLGHTEAFF. The CDR3 DNA is TGTGCCAGCAGCTTTTTAGGGCACACTGAAGCTTTCTTT. J is TRBJ1-1 and V is TRBV7-2; D ambiguous. This CDR3 is 13 amino acids long. Germline values: CDR1 SGHTA, CDR2 FQGNSA. Trimming cost V 3 bases and J 3 bases, with 8 bases left between them.

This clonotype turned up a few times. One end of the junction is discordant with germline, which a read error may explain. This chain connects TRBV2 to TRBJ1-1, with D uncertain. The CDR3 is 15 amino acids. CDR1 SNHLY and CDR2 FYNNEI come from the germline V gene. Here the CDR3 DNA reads TGTGCCAGCAGTGAACGAGGCAGTAGAGACACTGAAGCTTGCTTT. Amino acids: CASSERGSRDTEACF.

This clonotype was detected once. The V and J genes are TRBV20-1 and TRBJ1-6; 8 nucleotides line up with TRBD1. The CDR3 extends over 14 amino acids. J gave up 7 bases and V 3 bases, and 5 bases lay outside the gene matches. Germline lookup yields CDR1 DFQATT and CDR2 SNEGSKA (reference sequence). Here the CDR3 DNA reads TGCAGTGCTAGCCGGACAGGGAGGAATTCACCCCTCCACTTT. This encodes CSASRTGRNSPLHF.